The present T cell receptor beta chain was sequenced within a study of T cell responses to AZD1222 COVID-19 vaccine. The study's findings and limits: Nearly half of spike-specific TCRs reportedly target unmutated variant regions. Repertoires were obtained only post-peak T cell response. Among the donors, most were white British and more were female, and clonal diversity was possibly underestimated.

Assay used: immunoSEQ multiplex PCR; TCRdb lists only in-frame clones, some missing. The sample records fewer than 200,000 clones, approximately 92% being singletons. A word on this clone: Its target is not known.

This CDR3 is 15 amino acids long. Trimming took 1 base from V and 5 from J; bases not matched to a gene: 5. Germline CDR1 and CDR2: LNHDA and SQIVND (reference sequence). The receptor was isolated from an adult who received the MenACWY meningococcal vaccine as a control. Sequenced here: peripheral blood, sampled 28 days after the second dose of the MenACWY control vaccine. The gene calls are TRBV19 and TRBJ1-5; TRBD1 matches at 7 bases. The CDR3, as DNA: TGTGCCAGTAGTATAGTACAGGGGACCCATCAGCCCCAGCATTTT. Residues: CASSIVQGTHQPQHF.